This passage covers 30 T cell receptor beta chains from one sample sequenced in a study of blood T cell repertoires in COVID-19. Repertoires were generated with immunoSEQ multiplex PCR, while TCRdb's copy carries only in-frame clones and drops some. The data hold around 60,000 clones, with 70% to 90% observed a single time. The sequencing input was peripheral blood. The receptors were sampled from a human donor in a cohort sampled during active COVID-19.

This clone turned up a few times. The rearrangement joins TRBV30 to TRBJ1-6, with D uncertain. V shed 1 base and J shed 10 bases, with 11 bases lying between them. Germline V gives CDR1 GTSNPN, CDR2 SVGIG (reference sequence). This CDR3 is 13 amino acids long. The CDR3 region has the DNA TGTGCCTGGAGTGACAGCCGGCCATCACCCCTCCACTTT. It translates to CAWSDSRPSPLHF.

The genes are TRBV29-1 and TRBJ1-2; tentatively, D is TRBD1 (5 bases). Looked up from germline, CDR1 is SQVTM and CDR2 is ANQGSEA. V was trimmed by 5 bases and J by 4 bases, leaving 11 bases between them. The CDR3 length is 12 residues. In DNA, the CDR3 is TGCAGCGTTCAACGTCAGGGCTATGGCTACACCTTC. Translating it yields CSVQRQGYGYTF.

V and J are TRBV4-2 and TRBJ2-3; D possibly corresponds to TRBD1 (5 bases). The CDR3 totals 16 residues. In germline, CDR1 is LGHNA, CDR2 YNFKEQ. V lost 5 bases and J lost 1, with 16 bases in between. The CDR3 loop reads CASSISDTSGTDTQYF. CDR3 bases: TGTGCCAGCAGCATATCGGACACCTCCGGCACAGATACGCAGTATTTT.

The J gene is TRBJ1-2, the V gene TRBV7-2, with D tentatively TRBD1 (5 bases). Between the trimmed V and J ends, which lost 5 bases and 8 bases, there was a span of 21 bases. Germline values: CDR1 SGHTA, CDR2 FQGNSA. The CDR3 has 15 amino acids. The CDR3 DNA reads as TGTGCCAGCAGCGCCGACAGAAATAGGGCGGGGGGCTACACCTTC. This translates into CASSADRNRAGGYTF.

The chain couples TRBV28 to TRBJ1-6; a weak D match, TRBD1 (5 bases). Trimming removed 3 bases from V and 5 bases from J, with 11 bases in between. Germline CDR1 MDHEN, CDR2 SYDVKM. This CDR3 has 15 amino acids. Written as DNA, the CDR3 is TGTGCCAGCAGTTTCTCAGGGAACCATAATTCACCCCTCCACTTT. Translating it yields CASSFSGNHNSPLHF.

The rearrangement links TRBV19 to TRBJ1-2; 9 nucleotides agree with TRBD1. Per germline, CDR1 LNHDA and CDR2 SQIVND (reference sequence). This CDR3 spans 14 amino acids. With 10 bases clipped from V and 2 bases from J, the junction kept 8 bases outside the gene matches. The DNA of the CDR3 is TGTGCCACTTCCCCCGGGACAGGGAACTATGGCTACACCTTC. This translates into CATSPGTGNYGYTF.

The rearrangement uses TRBV7-9 and TRBJ2-1, with D possibly TRBD1 on 6 matching bases. V was clipped by 3 bases and J by 3 bases, with 12 bases between them. This CDR3 is 15 amino acids long. The germline V gene has CDR1 SEHNR and CDR2 FQNEAQ (reference sequence). CDR3 nucleotides: TGTGCCAGCAGCTTTGTCAGGGGTGGCTACAATGAGCAGTTCTTC. Amino acid sequence: CASSFVRGGYNEQFF. Drawing the rest from reference TRBV7-9 and TRBJ2-1, the complete variable domain is DTGVSQNPRHKITKRGQNVTFRCDPISEHNRLYWYRQTLGQGPEFLTYFQNEAQLEKSRLLSDRFSAERPKGSFSTLEIQRTEQGDSAMYLCASSFVRGGYNEQFFGPGTRLTVL.

This chain connects TRBV2 to TRBJ2-1, with a weak D call TRBD1 (7 bases). The CDR3 has 19 residues. V dropped 0 bases and J dropped 3 bases, with 21 bases sitting between them. Germline V lookup: CDR1 SNHLY, CDR2 FYNNEI. CDR3 bases: TGTGCCAGCAGTGAAGCGCGAGTTAGCAGGGGGGCAGTCTACAATGAGCAGTTCTTC. Protein: CASSEARVSRGAVYNEQFF.

This chain uses TRBV9 with TRBJ2-1; D may be TRBD2 (5 bases). The germline gives CDR1 SGDLS, CDR2 YYNGEE. Trimming shortened V by 0 bases and J by 5 bases, and 12 bases separated the two germline ends. The CDR3 has 15 residues. CDR3: CASSVVVGANNEQFF. DNA of the CDR3: TGTGCCAGCAGCGTAGTGGTGGGAGCCAACAATGAGCAGTTCTTC.

J is TRBJ2-1 and V is TRBV27, with D perhaps matching TRBD1 (6 bases). V dropped 1 base and J dropped 4 bases, with 8 bases sitting between them. Germline V gene sequence: CDR1 MNHEY, CDR2 SMNVEV (reference sequence). This CDR3 is built from 14 residues. For the CDR3, the DNA is TGTGCCAGCAGTTTATGGGGACAATACAATGAGCAGTTCTTC. Its translation: CASSLWGQYNEQFF.

V usage is TRBV7-3 and J usage is TRBJ2-1; maybe TRBD2 (6 bases). Trimming removed 5 bases at V and 0 bases at J, with 17 bases between. The CDR3 runs to 17 residues. The V gene's germline CDR1 is SGHTA and CDR2 FQGTGA. The CDR3 DNA reads TGTGCCAGCAGCGAGTACCCGGGAGTTAGCTCCTACAATGAGCAGTTCTTC. Its translation is CASSEYPGVSSYNEQFF.

V and J are TRBV18 and TRBJ2-3; TRBD1 matches at 7 bases. The junction had 8 bases not matched to a gene; V was cut back by 3 bases and J by 2 bases. Germline V CDR1 and CDR2: KGHSH, LQKENI. The CDR3 length is 16 residues. In DNA, the CDR3 is TGTGCCAGCTCACCTCCCGGGACAGTGACCACAGATACGCAGTATTTT. This codes for CASSPPGTVTTDTQYF.

The V gene is TRBV7-2, the J gene TRBJ1-1; D is unresolved. The germline V and J ends were trimmed by 0 bases and 7 bases, with 3 bases remaining between them. The CDR3 has 11 residues. The germline CDR1 and CDR2 sequences are SGHTA and FQGNSA. CDR3 region: CASSLALEAFF. CDR3 bases: TGTGCCAGCAGCTTAGCACTTGAAGCTTTCTTT.

The rearrangement uses TRBV7-8 and TRBJ1-5; D is perhaps TRBD1 (6 bases). CDR1 is SGHVS and CDR2 is FQNEAQ in the germline V gene. Trimming stripped 7 bases from V and 2 bases from J, with 12 bases between. The CDR3 covers 14 residues. CDR3 region: CASKEAGGNQPQHF. As DNA, the CDR3 is TGTGCCAGCAAGGAGGCAGGGGGCAATCAGCCCCAGCATTTT.

This rearrangement joins TRBV18 to TRBJ2-2, with no clear D. The length of the CDR3 is 11 residues. Between the trimmed V and J ends, which lost 2 bases and 11 bases, there was a span of 6 bases. Germline values: CDR1 KGHSH, CDR2 LQKENI. CDR3 bases: TGTGCCAGCTCACCAGGGCGAGAGCTGTTTTTT. Translated: CASSPGRELFF.

This clone is a singleton in its sample. The V call is TRBV7-9, the J call TRBJ2-5; maybe TRBD2 (5 bases). V lost 0 bases and J 5 bases, leaving 13 bases between the germline ends. The germline CDR1 and CDR2 sequences are SEHNR and FQNEAQ (reference sequence). The length of the CDR3 is 15 residues. DNA of the CDR3: TGTGCCAGCAGCTTAGCGCTTTTGGGGAGTGAGACCCAGTACTTC. This encodes CASSLALLGSETQYF.

The chain recombines TRBV6-5 with TRBJ2-3, with 10 bases aligning to TRBD1. V dropped 8 bases and J dropped 5; count of bases not matched to a gene: 7. This CDR3 is 14 amino acids long. Germline CDR1 reads MNHEY; CDR2 reads SVGAGI. This chain's CDR3 is CASADRGFGDTQYF. CDR3 sequence (DNA): TGTGCCAGCGCGGACAGGGGGTTTGGAGATACGCAGTATTTT.

The rearrangement uses TRBV5-4 and TRBJ2-4; D not resolved. The CDR3 has 14 amino acids. Germline V gene sequence: CDR1 SGHNT, CDR2 YYREEE (reference sequence). The V gene lost 2 bases and the J gene lost 1 base, with 7 bases spanning the gap. CDR3 nucleotide sequence: TGTGCCAGCAGCTTCTCCGCGGCCAAAAACATTCAGTACTTC. This sequence encodes CASSFSAAKNIQYF.

The V gene is TRBV28, the J gene TRBJ1-3, with unresolved D. This CDR3 spans 18 amino acids. Between the trimmed V and J ends, which lost 2 bases and 3 bases, there was a span of 20 bases. The V gene's germline CDR1 is MDHEN and CDR2 SYDVKM. The CDR3 loop is CASSLGGRGRSGGNTIYF. The CDR3 nucleotides are TGTGCCAGCAGTTTAGGCGGGAGAGGAAGATCCGGTGGAAACACCATATATTTT.

The chain uses TRBV5-4 and TRBJ2-7; 10 bases align to TRBD1. CDR1 SGHNT and CDR2 YYREEE come from the germline V gene (reference sequence). Losses at the gene ends were 4 bases for V and 6 bases for J; bases not matched to a gene: 7. The CDR3 has 14 residues. CDR3 in DNA: TGTGCCAGCAGCCGACAGGGGGCGGGCGTCGAGCAGTACTTC. Translated: CASSRQGAGVEQYF. The variable domain in full, completed from reference TRBV5-4 and TRBJ2-7, reads ETGVTQSPTHLIKTRGQQVTLRCSSQSGHNTVSWYQQALGQGPQFIFQYYREEENGRGNFPPRFSGLQFPNYSSELNVNALELDDSALYLCASSRQGAGVEQYFGPGTRLTVT.

This clone has just one count. The rearrangement uses TRBV5-1 and TRBJ1-2; D gene unclear. CDR3 length: 15 amino acids. Germline V gene data show CDR1 as SGHRS and CDR2 as YFSETQ. The V end was cut by 4 bases, the J end by 0 bases, with 13 bases between. The CDR3 region is CASSLTHTTNYGYTF. As DNA, the CDR3 is TGCGCCAGCAGCCTAACACATACTACTAACTATGGCTACACCTTC.

This clone is a singleton in its sample. The V and J genes are TRBV29-1 and TRBJ2-7; 10 bases align to TRBD1. The germline V gene has CDR1 SQVTM and CDR2 ANQGSEA. There are 14 residues in the CDR3. The junction had 7 bases not matched to a gene; V was cut back by 3 bases and J by 5 bases. CDR3 sequence reads: CSVDRTGGSDEQYF. DNA of the CDR3: TGCAGCGTTGATAGGACAGGGGGTAGCGACGAGCAGTACTTC.

V gene TRBV10-3 combines with J gene TRBJ2-5; 7 bases are shared with TRBD1. The CDR3 sequence is 15 residues long. The V gene's germline CDR1 is ENHRY and CDR2 SYGVKD. The V and J ends lost 9 bases and 4 bases, in that order; junction bases with no gene match: 14. The chain's CDR3 is CAMSRDSRRGETQYF. Written as DNA, the CDR3 is TGTGCCATGTCCCGGGACAGCCGACGGGGAGAGACCCAGTACTTC.

This clone was seen just once. V is TRBV18 and J is TRBJ2-1, with 13 bases fitting TRBD2. Germline-derived CDR1 and CDR2 are KGHSH and LQKENI. V shed 6 bases, J shed 6 bases, and the junction held 5 bases outside the gene matches. This CDR3 comprises 15 residues. CDR3 residues: CASSRGTSGVNEQFF. The CDR3 DNA is TGTGCCAGCTCCCGCGGGACTAGCGGGGTCAATGAGCAGTTCTTC. The whole variable domain, remainder taken from reference TRBV18 and TRBJ2-1, is NAGVMQNPRHLVRRRGQEARLRCSPMKGHSHVYWYRQLPEEGLKFMVYLQKENIIDESGMPKERFSAEFPKEGPSILRIQQVVRGDSAAYFCASSRGTSGVNEQFFGPGTRLTVL.

This clone was picked up one time. This chain connects TRBV6-2 or TRBV6-3 to TRBJ2-4; 10 bases line up with TRBD2. The CDR3 has 18 residues. Germline V CDR1 and CDR2: MNHEY, SVGEGT. The ends lost 2 bases at V and 0 bases at J; junction bases unmatched: 7. The CDR3, as DNA: TGTGCCAGCAGTTACCCGGGACTAGCGATACTAGCCAAAAACATTCAGTACTTC. Residues: CASSYPGLAILAKNIQYF.

This chain joins TRBV25-1 and TRBJ2-7; a weak D match, TRBD1 (6 bases). Per the germline V gene, CDR1 is MGHDK and CDR2 is SYGVNS. The length of the CDR3 is 15 residues. Between the trimmed V and J ends, which lost 8 bases and 2 bases, there was a span of 19 bases. CDR3 sequence reads: CASPPRDIYTYEQYF. For the CDR3, the DNA is TGTGCCAGCCCCCCCCGGGACATCTACACCTACGAGCAGTACTTC.

This clone was observed a single time. The rearrangement uses TRBV18 and TRBJ2-5; 7 nucleotides align to TRBD2. Germline CDR1 reads KGHSH; CDR2 reads LQKENI. This CDR3 has 18 residues. V shed 3 bases, J shed 5 bases, and the junction held 18 bases outside the gene matches. The CDR3 region is CASSPPQRGSRGWETQYF. DNA of the CDR3: TGTGCCAGCTCACCCCCTCAGCGCGGGAGTCGTGGGTGGGAGACCCAGTACTTC.

V usage is TRBV10-2 and J usage is TRBJ2-3; a weak D match, TRBD1 (5 bases). The CDR3 contains 15 residues. Trimming stripped 3 bases from V and 3 bases from J, with 13 bases between. Germline CDR1 and CDR2: WSHSY and SAAADI. This CDR3 is CASSETRVATDTQYF. The CDR3 nucleotides read TGCGCCAGCAGTGAAACCAGGGTGGCGACAGATACGCAGTATTTT.

The J gene is TRBJ1-4, the V gene TRBV6-1; 8 positions match TRBD1. CDR1 and CDR2 (germline): MNHNS, SASEGT. The CDR3 contains 15 residues. The V segment lost 3 bases and the J segment 7 bases; nucleotides outside the gene matches: 7. CDR3 bases: TGTGCCAGCAGTGACCCAGGGGGCTCGAGTGAAAAACTGTTTTTT. Translating it yields CASSDPGGSSEKLFF.

The chain couples TRBV7-9 to TRBJ2-1, with TRBD2 matching 10 bases. The trim removed 9 bases at V and 7 bases at J, leaving 6 bases unmatched. Germline V gives CDR1 SEHNR, CDR2 FQNEAQ (reference sequence). The CDR3 has 13 amino acids. CDR3 sequence: CASGLAGVNEQFF. The CDR3 region has the DNA TGTGCCAGTGGGCTAGCGGGAGTAAATGAGCAGTTCTTC.